The 20 T cell receptor beta chains presented below share a single source sample, sequenced in a study of Tregs in tolerant kidney transplant recipients. Profiled with immunoSEQ multiplex PCR; TCRdb holds only in-frame clones, not every one. The table lists hundreds of thousands of clones, around 81% of them singletons, with over 0.5% in the top ten. Material for sequencing was CD4+ T cells from blood. The source is a human donor in good health.

The genes are TRBV18 and TRBJ2-1; no clear D gene. The CDR3 consists of 11 residues. Per the germline V gene, CDR1 is KGHSH and CDR2 is LQKENI. The V end was cut by 2 bases, the J end by 8 bases, with 4 bases between. For the CDR3, the DNA is TGTGCCAGCTCACCAAAAGATGAGCAGTTCTTC. Encoded protein: CASSPKDEQFF.

The genes are TRBV19 and TRBJ1-1; 8 bases match TRBD1. V lost 4 bases and J lost 1; bases outside the gene matches: 2. CDR3 length: 14 amino acids. From germline, CDR1 is LNHDA and CDR2 SQIVND (reference sequence). CDR3 region: CASSTRGRNTEAFF. The CDR3 nucleotides are TGTGCCAGTAGTACCAGGGGGCGGAACACTGAAGCTTTCTTT.

This clone has more than one count but fewer than ten. The chain is built from TRBV7-2 and TRBJ2-7; 7 nucleotides line up with TRBD2. The CDR3 spans 16 residues. The germline CDR1 and CDR2 sequences are SGHTA and FQGNSA. V dropped 5 bases and J dropped 6; count of bases not matched to a gene: 16. CDR3 amino acids: CASSPKGGSRSGEQYF. The CDR3 nucleotides are TGTGCCAGCAGCCCAAAGGGCGGGAGTCGGAGCGGCGAGCAGTACTTC.

The chain recombines TRBV19 with TRBJ1-2, with TRBD1 as a possible D gene (5 bases). CDR3 length: 16 residues. Trimming stripped 2 bases from V and 3 bases from J, with 16 bases between. CDR1 and CDR2 from the germline V gene are LNHDA and SQIVND (reference sequence). CDR3 in DNA: TGTGCCAGTAGTATATTGGGAACTTTGGGGGACTATGGCTACACCTTC. This sequence encodes CASSILGTLGDYGYTF.

The rearrangement links TRBV5-4 to TRBJ2-3; a possible D gene is TRBD1 (5 bases). Trimming cost V 3 bases and J 4 bases, with 9 bases left between them. Germline loops: CDR1 SGHNT, CDR2 YYREEE (reference sequence). The CDR3 length is 13 residues. Written as DNA, the CDR3 is TGTGCCAGCAGCTACTGGGGCGCAGATACGCAGTATTTT. Encoded protein: CASSYWGADTQYF.

In its sample, this clone was seen once. This rearrangement joins TRBV18 to TRBJ2-3; D perhaps matches TRBD2 (6 bases). Germline CDR1 reads KGHSH; CDR2 reads LQKENI. Trimming removed 0 bases at V and 8 bases at J, with 12 bases between. The CDR3 totals 14 residues. In DNA form, the CDR3 reads TGTGCCAGCTCACCACCGTGGAAGGAGGGTACGCAGTATTTT. Translation gives CASSPPWKEGTQYF.

J is TRBJ2-4 and V is TRBV5-1; 11 bases map to TRBD2. The CDR3 is 19 amino acids. V was pared by 4 bases and J by 0 bases, with 12 bases of the junction left unmatched. The germline CDR1 and CDR2 sequences are SGHRS and YFSETQ. This chain's CDR3 is CASSAQTSGADLAKNIQYF. CDR3 DNA: TGCGCCAGCAGCGCTCAGACTAGCGGGGCGGACCTAGCCAAAAACATTCAGTACTTC.

V gene TRBV27 combines with J gene TRBJ2-3; D may be TRBD1 (6 bases). V was trimmed by 1 base and J by 1 base, leaving 15 bases between them. This CDR3 region has 17 residues. CDR1 is MNHEY, CDR2 SMNVEV, per germline (reference sequence). The CDR3, as DNA: TGTGCCAGCAGTTTATTCAGGGGCAAGTGGCGCACAGATACGCAGTATTTT. It specifies CASSLFRGKWRTDTQYF.

This rearrangement joins TRBV6-1 to TRBJ2-7, with D perhaps matching TRBD1 (6 bases). The CDR3 contains 15 residues. The germline V and J ends were trimmed by 5 bases and 5 bases, with 19 bases remaining between them. Germline CDR1 reads MNHNS; CDR2 reads SASEGT. The CDR3 DNA sequence: TGTGCCAGCAGTCCCTTCAGGGGCCCCTTGAACGAGCAGTACTTC. It translates to CASSPFRGPLNEQYF.

The J gene is TRBJ2-3, the V gene TRBV7-9; D possibly corresponds to TRBD1 (6 bases). Looked up from germline, CDR1 is SEHNR and CDR2 is FQNEAQ (reference sequence). The CDR3 sequence is 12 residues long. The CDR3 loop is CTLRGNSDTQYF. For the CDR3, the DNA is TGTACTTTAAGGGGGAATTCAGATACGCAGTATTTT.

V usage is TRBV7-3 and J usage is TRBJ2-7, with 9 bases aligning to TRBD1. J lost 6 bases, V lost 3 bases, and 3 bases had no gene match. CDR1 SGHTA and CDR2 FQGTGA come from the germline V gene. The CDR3 loop spans 13 amino acids. CDR3 in DNA: TGTGCCAGCAGCTTTCGACAGGGGGGCGAGCAGTACTTC. Encoded protein: CASSFRQGGEQYF.

The J gene is TRBJ1-6, the V gene TRBV6-6; 7 positions match TRBD1. From germline, CDR1 is MNHNY and CDR2 SVGAGI (reference sequence). V lost 0 bases to trimming and J lost 9 bases; unmatched junction nucleotides: 5. The CDR3 consists of 15 residues. The CDR3 sequence: CASSYSNRGGSPLHF. In nucleotides, the CDR3 is TGTGCCAGCAGTTACTCCAACAGGGGTGGTTCACCCCTCCACTTT.

The chain recombines TRBV7-6 with TRBJ1-5; D gene uncertain. The CDR3 is 14 amino acids. Germline CDR1 reads SGHVS; CDR2 reads FNYEAQ. Trimming left V 4 bases short and J 4 bases short, with 11 bases between. The CDR3 loop is CASSSNSGNQPQHF. CDR3 nucleotide sequence: TGTGCCAGCAGCTCTAACAGCGGAAATCAGCCCCAGCATTTT.

The sample holds one count of this clone. V is TRBV10-1 and J is TRBJ2-5; 7 bases are a match to TRBD2. J was trimmed by 7 bases and V by 0 bases; bases with no gene match: 8. CDR1 is WNHNN, CDR2 SYGVQD, per germline (reference sequence). This CDR3 is 15 amino acids long. CDR3 region: CASSESAGDRGTQYF. The CDR3 nucleotides are TGCGCCAGCAGTGAGTCCGCGGGAGACCGGGGGACCCAGTACTTC.

This chain joins TRBV7-6 and TRBJ1-3; TRBD1 matches at 8 bases. The CDR3 spans 15 residues. The junction had 2 bases not matched to a gene; V was cut back by 2 bases and J by 2 bases. Germline assignment: CDR1 SGHVS and CDR2 FNYEAQ. CDR3 in amino acids: CASSLTGGTGNTIYF. CDR3 DNA: TGTGCCAGCAGCTTAACAGGGGGAACTGGAAACACCATATATTTT.

The chain employs TRBV5-1 and TRBJ1-1; D possibly corresponds to TRBD1 (5 bases). This CDR3 region has 15 residues. V was cut by 4 bases and J by 1 base, with 14 bases left in between. Looked up from germline, CDR1 is SGHRS and CDR2 is YFSETQ. CDR3: CASSAGGLQNTEAFF. CDR3 in DNA: TGCGCCAGCAGCGCGGGGGGACTCCAGAACACTGAAGCTTTCTTT.

The chain joins TRBV19 to TRBJ1-1; D not certain. The V end lost 7 bases, the J end lost 1 base, and 10 bases lay between the germline ends. The CDR3 is made up of 13 amino acids. Germline-derived CDR1 and CDR2 are LNHDA and SQIVND (reference sequence). CDR3 loop: CASKVQRNTEAFF. CDR3 DNA sequence: TGTGCCAGTAAGGTCCAAAGGAACACTGAAGCTTTCTTT. Combining the CDR3 with reference TRBV19 and TRBJ1-1 gives the whole variable domain DGGITQSPKYLFRKEGQNVTLSCEQNLNHDAMYWYRQDPGQGLRLIYYSQIVNDFQKGDIAEGYSVSREKKESFPLTVTSAQKNPTAFYLCASKVQRNTEAFFGQGTRLTVV.

This clone was found once. This chain joins TRBV19 and TRBJ1-5; D might be TRBD1 (5 bases). This CDR3 is built from 13 residues. Germline CDR1 LNHDA, CDR2 SQIVND (reference sequence). In DNA form, the CDR3 reads TGTGCAACGCAGGTGGGGGGCAATCAGCCCCAGCATTTT. This encodes CATQVGGNQPQHF.

The chain carries TRBV18 and TRBJ2-5; 7 nucleotides align to TRBD1. This CDR3 region has 15 residues. The germline CDR1 and CDR2 sequences are KGHSH and LQKENI. The V gene end was trimmed by 2 bases and the J gene end by 3 bases; junction bases not matched to a gene: 6. CDR3 in amino acids: CASSPVQGTEETQYF. CDR3 nucleotide sequence: TGTGCCAGCTCACCAGTACAGGGGACAGAAGAGACCCAGTACTTC.

The chain has TRBV7-6 and TRBJ2-3; TRBD2 aligns across 9 bases. This CDR3 is 19 amino acids long. Unmatched junction bases numbered 13, after V lost 2 bases and J lost 1 base. From germline, CDR1 is SGHVS and CDR2 FNYEAQ. CDR3 DNA sequence: TGTGCCAGCAGCTTAAGTCCGCTTCCTAGCGGGGAACGCACAGATACGCAGTATTTT. This codes for CASSLSPLPSGERTDTQYF.